This is a list of T cell receptor beta chains from one sample in a study of siplizumab effects on memory and regulatory T cells. Clones were sequenced by immunoSEQ multiplex PCR, and TCRdb holds only the in-frame ones, with some missing. The table records roughly 120,000 clones, roughly 92% of them present only once. Sample: CD4+ T cells sorted from blood. All receptors derive from a human donor in good health. CDR3s include the opening cysteine and the closing phenylalanine or tryptophan. Each record gives: CDR3 length, V gene, clone size, J gene, D gene, CDR3 protein, CDR3 DNA. A D gene is named only where the DNA matches it firmly. Only part of the rows carry a size: once, few, many, or a class if the clone is expanded.

cdr3_length: 14
v_call: TRBV10-2
clone_size: once
j_call: TRBJ1-1
d_call: .
cdr3_aa: CASLRLGADTEAFF
cdr3_nt: TGCGCCAGCCTCAGGTTGGGGGCTGACACTGAAGCTTTCTTT

cdr3_length: 15
v_call: TRBV5-1
clone_size: once
j_call: TRBJ2-5
d_call: TRBD2
cdr3_aa: CASSTGLAGVKTQYF
cdr3_nt: TGCGCCAGCAGCACGGGACTAGCGGGGGTGAAGACCCAGTACTTC

cdr3_length: 14
v_call: TRBV5-1
clone_size: .
j_call: TRBJ2-7
d_call: .
cdr3_aa: CASSVPGSLDEQYF
cdr3_nt: TGCGCCAGCAGCGTACCGGGTTCACTGGACGAGCAGTACTTC

cdr3_length: 14
v_call: TRBV27
clone_size: .
j_call: TRBJ2-7
d_call: .
cdr3_aa: CASSLTRSSYEQYF
cdr3_nt: TGTGCCAGCAGTTTGACCAGAAGCTCCTACGAGCAGTACTTC

cdr3_length: 17
v_call: TRBV4-1
clone_size: .
j_call: TRBJ1-1
d_call: TRBD1
cdr3_aa: CASSVGTGGAEGTEAFF
cdr3_nt: TGCGCCAGCAGCGTAGGAACAGGGGGCGCGGAGGGCACTGAAGCTTTCTTT

cdr3_length: 13
v_call: TRBV19
clone_size: .
j_call: TRBJ1-1
d_call: .
cdr3_aa: CASSVEVNTEAFF
cdr3_nt: TGTGCCAGTAGTGTAGAAGTGAACACTGAAGCTTTCTTT

cdr3_length: 16
v_call: TRBV6-6
clone_size: .
j_call: TRBJ2-7
d_call: .
cdr3_aa: CASSYPAGRSSYEQYF
cdr3_nt: TGTGCCAGCAGTTACCCTGCTGGGCGGAGCTCCTACGAGCAGTACTTC

cdr3_length: 14
v_call: TRBV19
clone_size: few
j_call: TRBJ2-7
d_call: .
cdr3_aa: CASSIGVRGNEQYF
cdr3_nt: TGTGCCAGTAGTATAGGGGTACGGGGAAACGAGCAGTACTTC

cdr3_length: 13
v_call: TRBV6-5
clone_size: .
j_call: TRBJ2-5
d_call: .
cdr3_aa: CASSYSYRETQYF
cdr3_nt: TGTGCCAGCAGTTATAGTTATCGGGAGACCCAGTACTTC

cdr3_length: 15
v_call: TRBV5-6
clone_size: .
j_call: TRBJ2-2
d_call: .
cdr3_aa: CASSLLRINTGELFF
cdr3_nt: TGTGCCAGCAGCTTGTTGAGAATAAACACCGGGGAGCTGTTTTTT

cdr3_length: 16
v_call: TRBV18
clone_size: .
j_call: TRBJ1-5
d_call: TRBD1
cdr3_aa: CASSPSGQGSSEPQHF
cdr3_nt: TGTGCCAGCTCACCATCGGGACAGGGAAGTTCTGAGCCCCAGCATTTT

cdr3_length: 13
v_call: TRBV5-1
clone_size: once
j_call: TRBJ1-1
d_call: .
cdr3_aa: CASRYRERTEAFF
cdr3_nt: TGCGCCAGCAGGTACAGGGAGAGGACTGAAGCTTTCTTT

cdr3_length: 13
v_call: TRBV19
clone_size: .
j_call: TRBJ1-2
d_call: TRBD1
cdr3_aa: CASSKGQGDGYTF
cdr3_nt: TGTGCCAGTAGTAAAGGACAGGGGGACGGCTACACCTTC

cdr3_length: 14
v_call: TRBV6-5
clone_size: .
j_call: TRBJ1-6
d_call: .
cdr3_aa: CASSRGLYNSPLHF
cdr3_nt: TGTGCCAGCAGCCGAGGACTCTATAATTCACCCCTCCACTTT

cdr3_length: 13
v_call: TRBV2
clone_size: .
j_call: TRBJ2-7
d_call: .
cdr3_aa: CASSGNAGDEQYF
cdr3_nt: TGTGCCAGCAGCGGAAACGCAGGGGACGAGCAGTACTTC

cdr3_length: 13
v_call: TRBV18
clone_size: .
j_call: TRBJ1-5
d_call: .
cdr3_aa: CASSPDDNQPQHF
cdr3_nt: TGTGCCAGCTCACCGGATGATAATCAGCCCCAGCATTTT

cdr3_length: 12
v_call: TRBV2
clone_size: .
j_call: TRBJ2-3
d_call: .
cdr3_aa: CASSGGTDTQYF
cdr3_nt: TGTGCCAGCAGCGGAGGCACAGATACGCAGTATTTT

cdr3_length: 14
v_call: TRBV5-1
clone_size: .
j_call: TRBJ2-5
d_call: .
cdr3_aa: CASSAAGSQETQYF
cdr3_nt: TGCGCCAGCAGCGCCGCGGGTTCTCAAGAGACCCAGTACTTC

cdr3_length: 14
v_call: TRBV7-2
clone_size: once
j_call: TRBJ2-3
d_call: .
cdr3_aa: CASSLRRRTDTQYF
cdr3_nt: TGTGCCAGCAGCCTCCGTCGCCGCACAGATACGCAGTATTTT

cdr3_length: 14
v_call: TRBV5-6
clone_size: .
j_call: TRBJ2-5
d_call: TRBD1
cdr3_aa: CASSIPGQQETQYF
cdr3_nt: TGTGCCAGCAGCATCCCGGGACAGCAAGAGACCCAGTACTTC

cdr3_length: 12
v_call: TRBV28
clone_size: .
j_call: TRBJ1-5
d_call: .
cdr3_aa: CASRSSNQPQHF
cdr3_nt: TGTGCCAGCAGGTCTAGCAATCAGCCCCAGCATTTT

cdr3_length: 14
v_call: TRBV15
clone_size: .
j_call: TRBJ1-4
d_call: .
cdr3_aa: CATSRDRVEEKLFF
cdr3_nt: TGTGCCACCAGCAGAGACAGGGTGGAAGAAAAACTGTTTTTT

cdr3_length: 14
v_call: TRBV7-2
clone_size: .
j_call: TRBJ1-4
d_call: .
cdr3_aa: CASSLSLTNEKLFF
cdr3_nt: TGTGCCAGCAGCCTGAGTCTAACTAATGAAAAACTGTTTTTT

cdr3_length: 18
v_call: TRBV7-9
clone_size: .
j_call: TRBJ2-1
d_call: TRBD2
cdr3_aa: CASSRLAGAHGAYNEQFF
cdr3_nt: TGTGCCAGCAGCCGACTAGCGGGAGCCCACGGGGCCTACAATGAGCAGTTCTTC

cdr3_length: 16
v_call: TRBV6-4
clone_size: .
j_call: TRBJ1-5
d_call: .
cdr3_aa: CASRGRAGPGNQPQHF
cdr3_nt: TGTGCCAGCAGGGGCCGGGCGGGGCCTGGCAATCAGCCCCAGCATTTT

cdr3_length: 14
v_call: TRBV5-1
clone_size: .
j_call: TRBJ2-7
d_call: TRBD2
cdr3_aa: CASSLGEGTYEQYF
cdr3_nt: TGCGCCAGCAGCTTGGGGGAGGGGACCTACGAGCAGTACTTC

cdr3_length: 15
v_call: TRBV6-5
clone_size: .
j_call: TRBJ2-7
d_call: TRBD1
cdr3_aa: CASSYSRQGAYEQYF
cdr3_nt: TGTGCCAGCAGTTACTCACGACAGGGGGCCTACGAGCAGTACTTC

cdr3_length: 14
v_call: TRBV5-1
clone_size: .
j_call: TRBJ1-1
d_call: .
cdr3_aa: CASSLGTGTTEAFF
cdr3_nt: TGCGCCAGCAGCTTGGGAACTGGGACCACTGAAGCTTTCTTT

cdr3_length: 15
v_call: TRBV7-7
clone_size: .
j_call: TRBJ2-2
d_call: .
cdr3_aa: CASSTTGLNTGELFF
cdr3_nt: TGTGCCAGCAGCACGACAGGATTGAACACCGGGGAGCTGTTTTTT

cdr3_length: 18
v_call: TRBV27
clone_size: .
j_call: TRBJ2-3
d_call: TRBD2
cdr3_aa: CASSFASSGTSGTDTQYF
cdr3_nt: TGTGCCAGCAGTTTCGCGTCCTCAGGGACTAGCGGCACAGATACGCAGTATTTT

cdr3_length: 14
v_call: TRBV19
clone_size: .
j_call: TRBJ1-6
d_call: .
cdr3_aa: CASSADWDNSPLHF
cdr3_nt: TGTGCCAGTAGTGCCGACTGGGATAATTCACCCCTCCACTTT

cdr3_length: 13
v_call: TRBV2
clone_size: .
j_call: TRBJ1-2
d_call: TRBD1
cdr3_aa: CASSGGTVYGYTF
cdr3_nt: TGTGCCAGCAGTGGAGGGACAGTCTATGGCTACACCTTC